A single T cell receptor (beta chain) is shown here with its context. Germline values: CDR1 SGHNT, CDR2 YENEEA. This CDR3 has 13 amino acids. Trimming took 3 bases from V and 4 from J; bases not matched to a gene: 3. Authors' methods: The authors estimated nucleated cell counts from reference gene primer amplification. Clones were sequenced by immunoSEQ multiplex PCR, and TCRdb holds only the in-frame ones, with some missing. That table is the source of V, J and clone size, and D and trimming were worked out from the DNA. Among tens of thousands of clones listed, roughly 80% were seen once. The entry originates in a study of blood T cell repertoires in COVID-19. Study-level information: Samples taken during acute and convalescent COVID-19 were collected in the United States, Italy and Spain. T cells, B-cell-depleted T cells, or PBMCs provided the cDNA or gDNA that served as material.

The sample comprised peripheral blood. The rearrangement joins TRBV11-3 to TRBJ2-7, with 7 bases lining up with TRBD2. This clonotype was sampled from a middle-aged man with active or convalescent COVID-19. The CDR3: CASSLTSTYEQYF. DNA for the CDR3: TGTGCCAGCAGCTTGACTAGCACGTACGAGCAGTACTTC.